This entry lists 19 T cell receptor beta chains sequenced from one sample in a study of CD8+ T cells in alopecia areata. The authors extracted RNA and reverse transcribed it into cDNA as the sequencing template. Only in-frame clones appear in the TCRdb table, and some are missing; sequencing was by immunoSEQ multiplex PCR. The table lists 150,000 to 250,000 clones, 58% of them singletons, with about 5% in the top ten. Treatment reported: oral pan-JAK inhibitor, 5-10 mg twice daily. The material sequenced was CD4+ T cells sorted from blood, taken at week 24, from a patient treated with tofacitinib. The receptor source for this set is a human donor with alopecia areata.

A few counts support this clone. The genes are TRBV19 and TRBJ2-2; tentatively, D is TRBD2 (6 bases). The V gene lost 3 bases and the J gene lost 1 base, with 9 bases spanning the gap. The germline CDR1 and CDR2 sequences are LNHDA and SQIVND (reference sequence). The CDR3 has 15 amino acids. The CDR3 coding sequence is TGTGCCAGTAGTATGCGGGGCCTGAACACCGGGGAGCTGTTTTTT. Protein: CASSMRGLNTGELFF.

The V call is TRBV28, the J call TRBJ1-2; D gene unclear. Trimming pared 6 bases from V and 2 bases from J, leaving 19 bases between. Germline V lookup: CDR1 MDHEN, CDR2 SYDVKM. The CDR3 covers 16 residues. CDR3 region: CASSSPTDPMNYGYTF. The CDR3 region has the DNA TGTGCCAGCAGCTCGCCTACAGACCCTATGAACTATGGCTACACCTTC.

CDR3 residues: CASSQNSPLHF. The CDR3 coding sequence is TGTGCCAGCAGCCAAAATTCACCCCTCCACTTT. The V gene is TRBV4-2, the J gene TRBJ1-6; D gene ambiguous. The CDR3 consists of 11 residues. The V end lost 2 bases, the J end lost 7 bases, and 0 bases lay between the germline ends. Per germline, CDR1 LGHNA and CDR2 YNFKEQ.

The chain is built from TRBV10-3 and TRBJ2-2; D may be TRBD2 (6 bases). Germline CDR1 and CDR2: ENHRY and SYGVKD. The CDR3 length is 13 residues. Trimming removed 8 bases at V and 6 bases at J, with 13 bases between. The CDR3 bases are TGTGCCATCCAGGAGGGAAGTTCCGGGGAGCTGTTTTTT. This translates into CAIQEGSSGELFF.

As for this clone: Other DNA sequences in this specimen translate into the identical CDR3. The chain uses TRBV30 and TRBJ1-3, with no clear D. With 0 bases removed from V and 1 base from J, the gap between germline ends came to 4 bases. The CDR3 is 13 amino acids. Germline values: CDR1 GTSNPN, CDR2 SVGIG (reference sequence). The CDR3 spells CAWSVLSGNTIYF. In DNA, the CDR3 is TGTGCCTGGAGTGTTCTATCTGGAAACACCATATATTTT.

The CDR3 spells CASSLVFRSTDTQYF. The CDR3 region has the DNA TGTGCCAGCAGCTTAGTTTTCAGGTCAACAGATACGCAGTATTTT. The chain employs TRBV11-2 and TRBJ2-3; no clear D. Germline V gives CDR1 SGHAT, CDR2 FQNNGV. The V gene lost 1 base and the J gene lost 3 bases, with 11 bases spanning the gap. The CDR3 length is 15 residues.

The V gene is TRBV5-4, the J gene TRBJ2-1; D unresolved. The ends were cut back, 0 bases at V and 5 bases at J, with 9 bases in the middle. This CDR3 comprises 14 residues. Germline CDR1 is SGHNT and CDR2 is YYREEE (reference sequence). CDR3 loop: CASSLGEPHNEQFF. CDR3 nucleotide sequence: TGTGCCAGCAGCTTGGGGGAACCGCACAATGAGCAGTTCTTC.

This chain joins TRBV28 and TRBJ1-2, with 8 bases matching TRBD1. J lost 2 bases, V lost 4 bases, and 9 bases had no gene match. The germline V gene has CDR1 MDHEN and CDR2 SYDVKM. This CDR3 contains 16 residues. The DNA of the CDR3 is TGTGCCAGCAGTTCGGGGCGGACAGGGAACAACTATGGCTACACCTTC. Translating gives CASSSGRTGNNYGYTF.

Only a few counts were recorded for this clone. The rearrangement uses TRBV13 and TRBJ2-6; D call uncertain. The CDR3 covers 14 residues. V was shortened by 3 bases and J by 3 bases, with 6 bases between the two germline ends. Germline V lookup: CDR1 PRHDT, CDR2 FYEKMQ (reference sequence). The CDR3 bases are TGTGCCAGCAGCTTGTCTGGTGGGGCCAACGTCCTGACTTTC. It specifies CASSLSGGANVLTF.

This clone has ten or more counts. The CDR3 loop is CASSEDRATNEKLFF. CDR3 bases: TGTGCCAGCAGTGAGGACAGGGCAACTAATGAAAAACTGTTTTTT. The V and J genes are TRBV2 and TRBJ1-4, with 8 bases that match TRBD1. Unmatched junction bases numbered 0, after V lost 3 bases and J lost 0 bases. The CDR3 extends over 15 amino acids. Looked up from germline, CDR1 is SNHLY and CDR2 is FYNNEI.

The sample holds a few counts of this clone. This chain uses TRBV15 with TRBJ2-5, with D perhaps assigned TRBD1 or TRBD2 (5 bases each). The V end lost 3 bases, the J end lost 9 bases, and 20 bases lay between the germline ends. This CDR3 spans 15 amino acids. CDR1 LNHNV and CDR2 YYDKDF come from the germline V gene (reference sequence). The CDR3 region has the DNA TGTGCCACCAGCAGCGGTACCCCGGGACCTTCTTCCCAGTACTTC. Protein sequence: CATSSGTPGPSSQYF.

CDR3 sequence: CASSLLARTGVEGYTF. The CDR3, as DNA: TGTGCCAGCAGCCTACTGGCCAGGACAGGGGTCGAGGGCTACACCTTC. The rearrangement uses TRBV7-3 and TRBJ1-2; TRBD1 matches 9 bases. Germline V CDR1 and CDR2: SGHTA, FQGTGA. The CDR3 covers 16 residues. The trim removed 5 bases at V and 8 bases at J, leaving 15 bases unmatched.

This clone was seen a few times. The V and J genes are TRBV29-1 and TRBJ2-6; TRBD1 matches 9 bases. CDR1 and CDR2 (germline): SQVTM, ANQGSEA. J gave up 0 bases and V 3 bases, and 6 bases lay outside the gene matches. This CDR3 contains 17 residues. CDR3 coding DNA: TGCAGCGTTGACAGGACAGGGGATACCTCTGGGGCCAACGTCCTGACTTTC. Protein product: CSVDRTGDTSGANVLTF. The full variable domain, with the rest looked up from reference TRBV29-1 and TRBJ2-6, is SAVISQKPSRDICQRGTSLTIQCQVDSQVTMMFWYRQQPGQSLTLIATANQGSEATYESGFVIDKFPISRPNLTFSTLTVSNMSPEDSSIYLCSVDRTGDTSGANVLTFGAGSRLTVL.

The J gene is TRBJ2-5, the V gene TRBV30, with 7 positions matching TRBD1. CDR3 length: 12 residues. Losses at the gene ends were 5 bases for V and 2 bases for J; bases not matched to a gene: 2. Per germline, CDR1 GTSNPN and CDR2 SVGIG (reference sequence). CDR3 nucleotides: TGTGCCTGGTCGGGACAGCAAGAGACCCAGTACTTC. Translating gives CAWSGQQETQYF.

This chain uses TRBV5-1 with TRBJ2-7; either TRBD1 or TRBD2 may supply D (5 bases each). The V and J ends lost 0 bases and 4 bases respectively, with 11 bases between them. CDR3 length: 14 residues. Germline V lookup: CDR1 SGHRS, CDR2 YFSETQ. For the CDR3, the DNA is TGCGCCAGCAGCTTGGGGCAGGGAGTGTACGAGCAGTACTTC. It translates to CASSLGQGVYEQYF. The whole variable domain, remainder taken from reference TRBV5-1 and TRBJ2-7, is KAGVTQTPRYLIKTRGQQVTLSCSPISGHRSVSWYQQTPGQGLQFLFEYFSETQRNKGNFPGRFSGRQFSNSRSEMNVSTLELGDSALYLCASSLGQGVYEQYFGPGTRLTVT.

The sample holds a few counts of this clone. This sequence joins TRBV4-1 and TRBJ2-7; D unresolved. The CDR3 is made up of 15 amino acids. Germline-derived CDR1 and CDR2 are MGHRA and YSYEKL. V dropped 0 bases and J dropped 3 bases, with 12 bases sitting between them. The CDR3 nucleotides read TGCGCCAGCAGCCAAGATCTCCGGGCGGTCTACGAGCAGTACTTC. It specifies CASSQDLRAVYEQYF.

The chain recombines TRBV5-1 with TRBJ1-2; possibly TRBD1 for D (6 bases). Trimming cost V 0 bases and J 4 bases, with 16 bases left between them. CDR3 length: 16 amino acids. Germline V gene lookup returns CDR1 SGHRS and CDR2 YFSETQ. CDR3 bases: TGCGCCAGCAGCTTGGTGTTTGCAGGGGAGGGCTATGGCTACACCTTC. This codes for CASSLVFAGEGYGYTF.

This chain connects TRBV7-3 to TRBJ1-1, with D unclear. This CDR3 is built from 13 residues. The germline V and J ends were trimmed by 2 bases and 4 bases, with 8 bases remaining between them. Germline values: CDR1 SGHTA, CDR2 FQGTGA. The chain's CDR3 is CASSLQKSTEAFF. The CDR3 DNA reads TGTGCCAGCAGCTTACAGAAGAGCACTGAAGCTTTCTTT.

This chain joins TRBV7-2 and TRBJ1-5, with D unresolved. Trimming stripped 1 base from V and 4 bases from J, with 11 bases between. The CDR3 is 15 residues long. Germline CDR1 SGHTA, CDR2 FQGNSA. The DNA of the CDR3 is TGTGCCAGCAGCTTAGTTCGCGTGGGGAATCAGCCCCAGCATTTT. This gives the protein CASSLVRVGNQPQHF.